The 26 T cell receptor beta chains below were found in one sample sequenced in a study of T cells in Graves' hyperthyroidism and ophthalmopathy. The investigators amplified TCR beta CDR3 regions from RNA transcripts. The study used the HTBI primer set for a first-round RT-PCR of the TCR CDR3. TCRdb recomputed calls from the multiplex PCR reads with MiXCR, one row per CDR3 protein. This sample has hundreds of thousands of distinct CDR3 sequences, with around 15% found just once. The sequenced sample consisted of blood. Every receptor here comes from a woman aged 35 to 49 with Graves' ophthalmopathy.

The chain combines TRBV20-1 with TRBJ2-3; unclear D gene. This CDR3 has 15 residues. Germline CDR1 and CDR2: DFQATT and SNEGSKA (reference sequence). Trimming removed 0 bases from V and 2 bases from J, with 12 bases in between. The CDR3 is CSARDPWPLTDTQYF. The CDR3 DNA reads as TGCAGTGCTAGAGACCCCTGGCCACTCACAGATACGCAGTATTTT.

This clonotype was picked up a small number of times. The rearrangement links TRBV7-9 to TRBJ2-7; 9 nucleotides line up with TRBD2. The V and J ends lost 5 bases and 8 bases, in that order; junction bases with no gene match: 10. The CDR3 has 14 amino acids. Per germline, CDR1 SEHNR and CDR2 FQNEAQ (reference sequence). This CDR3 is CASSLGGGDTKQYF. CDR3 in DNA: TGTGCCAGCAGCCTCGGCGGGGGGGACACGAAGCAGTACTTC.

This clonotype was seen more than once but under ten times. The chain couples TRBV3-1 to TRBJ1-2, with D unresolved. Germline values: CDR1 LGHDT, CDR2 YNNKEL (reference sequence). The CDR3 consists of 17 residues. V was shortened by 1 base and J by 0 bases, with 15 bases between the two germline ends. The CDR3: CASSQGPGSQANYGYTF. In nucleotides, the CDR3 is TGTGCCAGCAGCCAAGGGCCGGGATCCCAGGCTAACTATGGCTACACCTTC.

This clonotype appeared a few times. The V gene is TRBV19, the J gene TRBJ1-6; D uncertain. V was shortened by 3 bases and J by 7 bases, with 10 bases between the two germline ends. Germline CDR1 LNHDA, CDR2 SQIVND (reference sequence). This CDR3 has 14 amino acids. CDR3 amino acids: CASSIVGLNSPLHF. In nucleotides, the CDR3 is TGTGCCAGTAGTATTGTGGGGTTGAATTCACCCCTCCACTTT.

This clonotype came up many times. V usage is TRBV11-2 and J usage is TRBJ2-3, with TRBD2 identical over 8 bases. The ends lost 5 bases at V and 0 bases at J; junction bases unmatched: 4. The CDR3 runs 15 residues. Per the germline V gene, CDR1 is SGHAT and CDR2 is FQNNGV. CDR3: CASSGSGKSTDTQYF. Here the CDR3 DNA reads TGTGCCAGCAGCGGTAGCGGGAAGAGCACAGATACGCAGTATTTT.

The sample holds a few counts of this clonotype. The rearrangement uses TRBV7-8 and TRBJ2-2, with no clear D. Germline V gives CDR1 SGHVS, CDR2 FQNEAQ. This CDR3 comprises 12 residues. With 2 bases removed from V and 7 bases from J, the gap between germline ends came to 5 bases. CDR3 bases: TGTGCCAGCAGCTTACAATACGGGGAGCTGTTTTTT. It is translated as CASSLQYGELFF.

The J gene is TRBJ1-6, the V gene TRBV28; TRBD1 aligns across 9 bases. The V gene end was trimmed by 10 bases and the J gene end by 8 bases; junction bases not matched to a gene: 9. Germline-derived CDR1 and CDR2 are MDHEN and SYDVKM. The length of the CDR3 is 14 residues. CDR3 loop: CAIYVGQGHSPLHF. In nucleotides, the CDR3 is TGTGCCATCTATGTGGGACAGGGTCATTCACCCCTCCACTTT.

This clonotype has more than one count but fewer than ten. V is TRBV11-2 and J is TRBJ2-7, with 10 bases aligning to TRBD2. Germline lookup yields CDR1 SGHAT and CDR2 FQNNGV. The J segment lost 2 bases and the V segment lost 1 base, leaving 20 bases of the junction unmatched. The CDR3 is 21 residues long. CDR3 sequence reads: CASSLVSRQGRPGTSAYEQYF. DNA of the CDR3: TGTGCCAGCAGCTTAGTCAGTAGACAGGGGAGGCCTGGGACTAGCGCCTACGAGCAGTACTTC.

The V gene is TRBV19, the J gene TRBJ2-5, with 8 bases fitting TRBD1. CDR1 and CDR2 (germline): LNHDA, SQIVND (reference sequence). The V gene end was trimmed by 5 bases and the J gene end by 5 bases; junction bases not matched to a gene: 7. CDR3 length equals 14 residues. CDR3 nucleotide sequence: TGTGCCAGTAGTGCGCAGGGGGCGTGGGAGACCCAGTACTTC. Translation gives CASSAQGAWETQYF.

This clonotype was picked up many times. The rearrangement joins TRBV6-1 to TRBJ2-5; the D gene could be TRBD1 or TRBD2 (6 bases each). V lost 4 bases to trimming and J lost 5 bases, with 14 bases between them. The V gene's germline CDR1 is MNHNS and CDR2 SASEGT. This CDR3 has 14 amino acids. The CDR3 spells CASSGGAGTETQYF. For the CDR3, the DNA is TGTGCCAGCAGTGGGGGGGCGGGAACCGAGACCCAGTACTTC.

This clonotype has only a few counts. J is TRBJ2-7 and V is TRBV20-1, with D possibly TRBD2 on 5 matching bases. The CDR3 runs to 12 residues. Germline CDR1 and CDR2: DFQATT and SNEGSKA (reference sequence). The V end was cut by 5 bases, the J end by 4 bases, with 12 bases between. CDR3 coding DNA: TGCAGTGCTGGACTCGAGCGGTACGAGCAGTACTTC. It encodes CSAGLERYEQYF.

On this clonotype itself: Given a much more abundant clone one base away, this may be a read error. The chain is built from TRBV10-3 and TRBJ1-5, with D tentatively TRBD1 (6 bases). Germline V gene data show CDR1 as ENHRY and CDR2 as SYGVKD. V lost 0 bases to trimming and J lost 5 bases, with 8 bases between them. CDR3 length equals 14 residues. The CDR3 sequence: CAISESGGDQPQHF. CDR3 nucleotide sequence: TGTGCCATCAGTGAGTCGGGGGGCGATCAGCCCCAGCATTTT.

The table lists this clonotype with a count of one. CDR3 coding DNA: TGTGCCAGCAGTTGGACAAGGACTAGCGGAGCCGGGGAGCTGTTTTTT. Translated, it gives CASSWTRTSGAGELFF. The rearrangement joins TRBV27 to TRBJ2-2, with TRBD2 matching 10 bases. This CDR3 region has 16 residues. The V gene end was trimmed by 4 bases and the J gene end by 6 bases; junction bases not matched to a gene: 8. Germline CDR1 is MNHEY and CDR2 is SMNVEV (reference sequence).

This clonotype was seen more than once but under ten times. This rearrangement joins TRBV5-1 to TRBJ2-1, with D maybe TRBD1 (6 bases). V shed 4 bases and J shed 3 bases, with 17 bases lying between them. Germline CDR1 SGHRS, CDR2 YFSETQ. CDR3 length: 16 residues. DNA of the CDR3: TGCGCCAGCAGCCCCCAAGCCGGGACACTCTACAATGAGCAGTTCTTC. It translates to CASSPQAGTLYNEQFF.

A few counts support this clonotype. The chain couples TRBV7-2 to TRBJ2-7; TRBD1 matches at 9 bases. Germline V CDR1 and CDR2: SGHTA, FQGNSA. The V and J ends lost 4 bases and 3 bases, in that order; junction bases with no gene match: 4. The CDR3 consists of 14 residues. In DNA, the CDR3 is TGTGCCAGCAGCTCAAGACAGGGGGGCTACGAGCAGTACTTC. This gives the protein CASSSRQGGYEQYF.

This clonotype was recorded a few times. A single base separates this from a much larger clone, so it may be a read error. The chain combines TRBV6-2 or TRBV6-3 with TRBJ2-5, with D unclear. Trimming shortened V by 4 bases and J by 5 bases, and 8 bases separated the two germline ends. CDR1 is MNHEY, CDR2 SVGEGT, per germline. CDR3 length: 12 residues. CDR3 DNA sequence: TGTGCCAGCAGTTCCTCCTGGGAGACCCAGTACTTC. Translated: CASSSSWETQYF.

This clonotype was seen a handful of times. The rearrangement links TRBV9 to TRBJ1-1; maybe TRBD1 (5 bases). CDR1 is SGDLS, CDR2 YYNGEE, per germline. V was cut by 3 bases and J by 1 base, with 16 bases left in between. This CDR3 has 16 amino acids. CDR3 in DNA: TGTGCCAGCAGCGCCGGGGGTGGATTGGAGAACACTGAAGCTTTCTTT. It codes for CASSAGGGLENTEAFF.

J is TRBJ2-5 and V is TRBV19; D assignment may be TRBD1 or TRBD2 (5 bases each). Germline V gives CDR1 LNHDA, CDR2 SQIVND (reference sequence). The CDR3 is 13 residues long. Trimming cost V 4 bases and J 9 bases, with 15 bases left between them. The CDR3 DNA follows: TGTGCCAGTAGTAATCGCCCCAGGGAGCCCCAGTACTTC. Protein: CASSNRPREPQYF.

In its sample, this clonotype was seen many times. The chain employs TRBV18 and TRBJ1-2; no firm D call. Between the trimmed V and J ends, which lost 1 base and 6 bases, there was a span of 18 bases. The CDR3 loop spans 16 amino acids. Germline assignment: CDR1 KGHSH and CDR2 LQKENI. In DNA form, the CDR3 reads TGTGCCAGCTCACCACTTTCCCCTCCCTCGGAGGATGGCTACACCTTC. Translation gives CASSPLSPPSEDGYTF.

This clonotype has a count of ten or more. The V call is TRBV28, the J call TRBJ1-2; D is unclear. Germline-derived CDR1 and CDR2 are MDHEN and SYDVKM. The CDR3 totals 12 residues. Trimming cost V 6 bases and J 0 bases, with 5 bases left between them. CDR3: CASSLSNYGYTF. CDR3 sequence (DNA): TGTGCCAGCAGCCTTTCTAACTATGGCTACACCTTC.

This sequence joins TRBV28 and TRBJ2-7, with TRBD2 matching 7 bases. Germline assignment: CDR1 MDHEN and CDR2 SYDVKM. V shed 6 bases and J 4 bases; nucleotides not matched to a gene: 12. The CDR3 length is 15 residues. CDR3 DNA: TGTGCCAGCAGCTCTATAGGCGGGAGTGGTTACGAGCAGTACTTC. Translating gives CASSSIGGSGYEQYF.

This clonotype was recorded at least ten times. CDR3: CAWSVGTSRAEQYF. The CDR3 coding sequence is TGTGCCTGGAGTGTGGGGACTAGTCGAGCCGAGCAGTACTTC. V gene TRBV30 combines with J gene TRBJ2-7; 8 nucleotides align to TRBD2. This CDR3 contains 14 residues. J lost 6 bases, V lost 0 bases, and 7 bases had no gene match. Germline V gives CDR1 GTSNPN, CDR2 SVGIG (reference sequence).

This clonotype was detected many times. This chain uses TRBV10-3 with TRBJ2-1; 12 nucleotides line up with TRBD1. J was trimmed by 8 bases and V by 6 bases; bases with no gene match: 20. Germline V CDR1 and CDR2: ENHRY, SYGVKD. CDR3 size: 19 residues. CDR3 bases: TGTGCCATCAGAAATACACCCGGGACAGGGGGCCGCGTGGTCGATGAGCAGTTCTTC. This codes for CAIRNTPGTGGRVVDEQFF.

The rearrangement links TRBV3-1 to TRBJ2-1; TRBD1 agrees at 8 bases. The germline V gene encodes CDR1 LGHDT and CDR2 YNNKEL (reference sequence). The ends lost 1 base at V and 10 bases at J; junction bases unmatched: 9. The CDR3 loop spans 15 amino acids. The CDR3 region has the DNA TGTGCCAGCAGCCAAGGACAGGGGCCCAAACAGGAGCAGTTCTTC. Translating it yields CASSQGQGPKQEQFF.

The chain carries TRBV19 and TRBJ2-2; D call uncertain. Germline CDR1 is LNHDA and CDR2 is SQIVND (reference sequence). This CDR3 region has 13 residues. Between the trimmed V and J ends, which lost 6 bases and 4 bases, there was a span of 9 bases. The CDR3 loop is CASSRTVTGELFF. The CDR3 DNA reads TGTGCCAGTAGCCGGACGGTCACCGGGGAGCTGTTTTTT. Variable domain in full (rest from reference TRBV19 and TRBJ2-2): DGGITQSPKYLFRKEGQNVTLSCEQNLNHDAMYWYRQDPGQGLRLIYYSQIVNDFQKGDIAEGYSVSREKKESFPLTVTSAQKNPTAFYLCASSRTVTGELFFGEGSRLTVL.

This clonotype was detected ten times or more. The J gene is TRBJ2-7, the V gene TRBV20-1; 7 nucleotides match TRBD2. The CDR3 is made up of 13 amino acids. From germline, CDR1 is DFQATT and CDR2 SNEGSKA (reference sequence). With V trimmed by 1 base and J by 0 bases, 0 bases remained unmatched. Here the CDR3 reads CSARGDYSYEQYF. The CDR3 coding sequence is TGCAGTGCTAGAGGGGACTACTCCTACGAGCAGTACTTC.